The 4 T cell receptor beta chains listed next were all sequenced from one sample in a study of beta chain features in type 1 diabetes. Study observations and caveats: Moderate yet significant TCRB CDR3 shortening was seen in Type 1 diabetes patients in all four CD4+ subsets.

Antigens for these TCRs are unknown. The investigators reverse transcribed all of the isolated RNA, so they sequenced expressed TCRB transcripts. Method: immunoSEQ multiplex PCR; TCRdb's copy keeps in-frame clones and lacks some. The sample has 550,000 to 850,000 clones, roughly an eighth seen once. The specimen was naive CD4+ T cells from blood. The receptors shown here come from a man younger than 35 with type 1 diabetes.

This clone was seen a few times. This chain links TRBV18 with TRBJ2-3; the D gene could be TRBD1 or TRBD2 (6 bases each). Deletions cut 3 bases from V and 1 base from J, with 14 bases between. Germline CDR1 and CDR2: KGHSH and LQKENI. The CDR3 has 16 amino acids. CDR3 nucleotide sequence: TGTGCCAGCTCACCCGGTGCCGGGGGCGGCACAGATACGCAGTATTTT. It translates to CASSPGAGGGTDTQYF.

This clone was seen only a few times. This chain uses TRBV6-1 with TRBJ2-3; D is possibly TRBD1 or TRBD2 (5 bases each). CDR1 is MNHNS, CDR2 SASEGT, per germline. Trimming took off 4 bases at V and 6 bases at J, with 20 bases between the two ends. CDR3 length equals 16 residues. CDR3 protein: CASSVTWGTSGDTQYF. For the CDR3, the DNA is TGTGCCAGCAGTGTTACCTGGGGGACCTCCGGCGATACGCAGTATTTT.

The gene calls are TRBV18 and TRBJ1-2, with D possibly TRBD1 on 6 matching bases. V shed 6 bases and J shed 7 bases, with 21 bases lying between them. The germline V gene has CDR1 KGHSH and CDR2 LQKENI. The CDR3 consists of 15 residues. The CDR3 region has the DNA TGTGCCAGCTCCCTATCGGAACAGGGTTTAGGTGGCTACACCTTC. Encoded protein: CASSLSEQGLGGYTF.

V gene TRBV27 combines with J gene TRBJ1-1, with TRBD1 as a possible D gene (5 bases). V was trimmed by 2 bases and J by 2 bases, leaving 12 bases between them. The germline gives CDR1 MNHEY, CDR2 SMNVEV (reference sequence). The CDR3 runs to 15 residues. CDR3 nucleotides: TGTGCCAGCAGTTTAACCTCGGGACTCAACACTGAAGCTTTCTTT. As protein: CASSLTSGLNTEAFF.